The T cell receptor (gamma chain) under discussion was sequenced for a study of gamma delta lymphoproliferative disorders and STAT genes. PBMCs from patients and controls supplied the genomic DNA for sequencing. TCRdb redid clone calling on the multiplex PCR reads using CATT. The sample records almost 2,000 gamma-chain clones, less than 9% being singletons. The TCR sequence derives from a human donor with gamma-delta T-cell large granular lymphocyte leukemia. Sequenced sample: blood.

The CDR3 is CALWEPYYKKLF. DNA for the CDR3: TGTGCCTTGTGGGAACCCTATTATAAGAAACTCTTT. The rearrangement links TRGV9 to TRGJ1 or TRGJ2. As TCRdb names no J gene, one was assigned here on the basis of a DNA match to germline. V lost 4 bases and J lost 4; bases outside the gene matches: 4. The germline CDR1 and CDR2 sequences are GITISATS and ISYDGTV (reference sequence). This CDR3 region has 12 residues.